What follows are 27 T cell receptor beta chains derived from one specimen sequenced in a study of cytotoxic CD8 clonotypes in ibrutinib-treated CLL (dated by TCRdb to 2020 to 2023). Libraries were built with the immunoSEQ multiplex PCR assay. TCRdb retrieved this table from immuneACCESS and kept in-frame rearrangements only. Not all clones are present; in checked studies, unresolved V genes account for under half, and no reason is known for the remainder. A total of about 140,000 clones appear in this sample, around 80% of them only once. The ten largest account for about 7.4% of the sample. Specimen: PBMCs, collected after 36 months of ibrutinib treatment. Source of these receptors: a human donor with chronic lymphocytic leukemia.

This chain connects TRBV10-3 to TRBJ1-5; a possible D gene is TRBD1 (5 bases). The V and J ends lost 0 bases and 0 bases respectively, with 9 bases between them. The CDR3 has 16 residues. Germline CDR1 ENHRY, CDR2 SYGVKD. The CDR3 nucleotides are TGTGCCATCAGTGAGTCGCGACAGAGTAGCAATCAGCCCCAGCATTTT. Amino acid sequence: CAISESRQSSNQPQHF.

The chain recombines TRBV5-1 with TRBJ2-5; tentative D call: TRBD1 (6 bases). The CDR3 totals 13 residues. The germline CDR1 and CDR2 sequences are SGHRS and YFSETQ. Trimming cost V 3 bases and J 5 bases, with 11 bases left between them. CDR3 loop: CASSSRGKETQYF. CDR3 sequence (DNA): TGCGCCAGCAGCTCCAGGGGAAAGGAGACCCAGTACTTC.

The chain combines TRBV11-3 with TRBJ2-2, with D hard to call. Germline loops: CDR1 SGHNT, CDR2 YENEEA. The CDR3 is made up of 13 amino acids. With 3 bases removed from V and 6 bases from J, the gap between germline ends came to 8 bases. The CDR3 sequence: CASSFVEAGELFF. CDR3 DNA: TGTGCCAGCAGCTTCGTGGAAGCCGGGGAGCTGTTTTTT.

The CDR3 DNA reads TGTGCCAGCATTAAAGACATAAAGGCTTTCTTT. Its protein is CASIKDIKAFF. J is TRBJ1-1 and V is TRBV6-6; D is undetermined. Germline CDR1 reads MNHNY; CDR2 reads SVGAGI (reference sequence). This CDR3 has 11 amino acids. Trimming pared 7 bases from V and 11 bases from J, leaving 14 bases between.

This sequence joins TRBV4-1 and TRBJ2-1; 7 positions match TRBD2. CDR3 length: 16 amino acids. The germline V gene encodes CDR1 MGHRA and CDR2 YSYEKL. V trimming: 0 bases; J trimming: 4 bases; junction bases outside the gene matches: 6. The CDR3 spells CASSQDTSGAYNEQFF. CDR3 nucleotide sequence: TGCGCCAGCAGCCAAGATACGAGCGGGGCTTACAATGAGCAGTTCTTC.

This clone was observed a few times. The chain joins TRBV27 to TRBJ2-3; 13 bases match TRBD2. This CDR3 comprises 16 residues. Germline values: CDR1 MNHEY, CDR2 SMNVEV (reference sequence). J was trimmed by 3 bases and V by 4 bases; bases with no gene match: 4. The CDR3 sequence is CASSSPLAGGTDTQYF. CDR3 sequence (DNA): TGTGCCAGCAGTTCACCACTAGCGGGAGGGACAGATACGCAGTATTTT.

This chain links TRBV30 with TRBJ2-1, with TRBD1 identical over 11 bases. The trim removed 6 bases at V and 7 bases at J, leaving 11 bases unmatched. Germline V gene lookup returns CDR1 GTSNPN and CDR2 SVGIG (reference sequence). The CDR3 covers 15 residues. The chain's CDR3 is CACKGQGAFSNEQFF. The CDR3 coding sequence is TGTGCCTGTAAAGGACAGGGGGCTTTTTCTAATGAGCAGTTCTTC.

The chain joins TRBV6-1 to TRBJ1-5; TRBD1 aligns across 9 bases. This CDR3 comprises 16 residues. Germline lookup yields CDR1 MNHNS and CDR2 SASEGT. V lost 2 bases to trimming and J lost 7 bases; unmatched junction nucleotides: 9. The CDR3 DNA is TGTGCCAGCAGTGAACAAAACAGGGGGCGCAGGCAGCCCCAGCATTTT. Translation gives CASSEQNRGRRQPQHF.

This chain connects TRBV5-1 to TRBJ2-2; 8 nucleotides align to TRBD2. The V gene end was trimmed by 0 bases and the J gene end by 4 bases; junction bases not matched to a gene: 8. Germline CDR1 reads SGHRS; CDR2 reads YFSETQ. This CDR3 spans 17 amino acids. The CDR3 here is CASSLDLAGIGTGELFF. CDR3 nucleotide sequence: TGCGCCAGCAGCTTGGATTTAGCGGGGATTGGCACCGGGGAGCTGTTTTTT.

Here the CDR3 DNA reads TGTGCCAGCCCGGGACACGCGAACACCGGGGAGCTGTTTTTT. It is translated as CASPGHANTGELFF. The gene calls are TRBV6-1 and TRBJ2-2; perhaps TRBD1 as D (6 bases). Trimming left V 8 bases short and J 0 bases short, with 10 bases between. Germline CDR1 and CDR2: MNHNS and SASEGT. There are 14 residues in the CDR3.

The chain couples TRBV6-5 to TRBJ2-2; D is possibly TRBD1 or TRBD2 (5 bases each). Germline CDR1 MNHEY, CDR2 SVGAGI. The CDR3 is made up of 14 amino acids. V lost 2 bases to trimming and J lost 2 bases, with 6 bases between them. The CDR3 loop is CASSYGGNTGELFF. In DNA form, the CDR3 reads TGTGCCAGCAGTTACGGGGGTAACACCGGGGAGCTGTTTTTT.

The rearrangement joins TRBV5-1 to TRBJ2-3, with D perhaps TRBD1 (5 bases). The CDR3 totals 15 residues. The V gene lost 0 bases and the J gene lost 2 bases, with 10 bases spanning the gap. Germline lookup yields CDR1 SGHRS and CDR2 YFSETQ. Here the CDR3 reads CASSLVQGYTDTQYF. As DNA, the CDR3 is TGCGCCAGCAGCTTGGTCCAGGGATACACAGATACGCAGTATTTT. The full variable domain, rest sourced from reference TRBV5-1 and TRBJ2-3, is KAGVTQTPRYLIKTRGQQVTLSCSPISGHRSVSWYQQTPGQGLQFLFEYFSETQRNKGNFPGRFSGRQFSNSRSEMNVSTLELGDSALYLCASSLVQGYTDTQYFGPGTRLTVL.

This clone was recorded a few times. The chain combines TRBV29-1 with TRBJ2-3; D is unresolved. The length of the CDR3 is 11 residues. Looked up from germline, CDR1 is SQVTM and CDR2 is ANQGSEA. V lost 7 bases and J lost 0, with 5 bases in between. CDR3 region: CSATSTDTQYF. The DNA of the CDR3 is TGCAGCGCAACTAGCACAGATACGCAGTATTTT.

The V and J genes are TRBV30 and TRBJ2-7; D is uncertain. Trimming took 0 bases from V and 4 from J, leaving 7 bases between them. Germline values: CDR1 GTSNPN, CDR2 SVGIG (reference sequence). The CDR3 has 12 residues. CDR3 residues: CAWSVKAYEQYF. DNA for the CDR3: TGTGCCTGGAGTGTAAAGGCGTACGAGCAGTACTTC.

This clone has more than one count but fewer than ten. DNA for the CDR3: TGCGCCAGCAGCATCATGGGCAATCAGCCCCAGCATTTT. Translating it yields CASSIMGNQPQHF. The V call is TRBV5-1, the J call TRBJ1-5, with D hard to call. Germline V gives CDR1 SGHRS, CDR2 YFSETQ. The CDR3 loop spans 13 amino acids. The V gene lost 4 bases and the J gene lost 2 bases, with 7 bases spanning the gap.

CDR3 sequence: CAIRVQGYGYGYTF. CDR3 bases: TGTGCCATCAGAGTTCAGGGATATGGCTATGGCTACACCTTC. The chain links TRBV10-3 to TRBJ1-2; D is perhaps TRBD1 (5 bases). V was cut by 6 bases and J by 4 bases, with 15 bases left in between. The CDR3 has 14 residues. CDR1 is ENHRY, CDR2 SYGVKD, per germline.

In DNA form, the CDR3 reads TGTGCCAGCAGTGAGGGTGGGATCAATCAGCCCCAGCATTTT. Translating gives CASSEGGINQPQHF. The chain joins TRBV2 to TRBJ1-5; D not certain. V was pared by 3 bases and J by 3 bases, with 9 bases between. The CDR3 contains 14 residues. Germline V CDR1 and CDR2: SNHLY, FYNNEI.

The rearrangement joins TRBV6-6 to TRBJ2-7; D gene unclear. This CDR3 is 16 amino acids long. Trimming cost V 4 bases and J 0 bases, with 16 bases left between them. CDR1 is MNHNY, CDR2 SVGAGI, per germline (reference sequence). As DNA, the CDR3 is TGTGCCAGCAGTTTAAAGGGTCACTTCGGCTCCTACGAGCAGTACTTC. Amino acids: CASSLKGHFGSYEQYF.

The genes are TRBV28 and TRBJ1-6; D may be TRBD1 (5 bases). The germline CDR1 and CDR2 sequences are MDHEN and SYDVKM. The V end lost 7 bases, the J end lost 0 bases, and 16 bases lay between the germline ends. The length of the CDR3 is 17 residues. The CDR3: CASNKPGRHSYNSPLHF. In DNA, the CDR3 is TGTGCCAGCAATAAACCGGGACGCCACTCCTATAATTCACCCCTCCACTTT.

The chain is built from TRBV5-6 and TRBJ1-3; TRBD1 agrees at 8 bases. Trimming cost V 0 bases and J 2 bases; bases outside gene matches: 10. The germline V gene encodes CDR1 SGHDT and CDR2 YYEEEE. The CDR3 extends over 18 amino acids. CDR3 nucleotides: TGTGCCAGCAGCTTGGCGGGCAGGGGGCTTGTTCCTGGAAACACCATATATTTT. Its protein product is CASSLAGRGLVPGNTIYF.

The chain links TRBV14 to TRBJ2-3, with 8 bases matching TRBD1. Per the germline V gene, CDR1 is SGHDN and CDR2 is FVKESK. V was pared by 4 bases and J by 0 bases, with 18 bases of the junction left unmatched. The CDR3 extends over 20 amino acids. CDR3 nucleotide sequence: TGTGCCAGCAGCCCTCGGACAGGGCGAATCCCGTTCGTCAGCACAGATACGCAGTATTTT. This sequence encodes CASSPRTGRIPFVSTDTQYF.

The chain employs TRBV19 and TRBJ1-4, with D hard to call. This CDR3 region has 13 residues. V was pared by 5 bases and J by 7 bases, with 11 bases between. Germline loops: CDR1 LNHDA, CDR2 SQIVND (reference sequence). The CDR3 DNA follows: TGTGCCAGTAGTTACGCTCGAGGTGAAAAACTGTTTTTT. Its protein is CASSYARGEKLFF. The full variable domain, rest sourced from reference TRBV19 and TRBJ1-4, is DGGITQSPKYLFRKEGQNVTLSCEQNLNHDAMYWYRQDPGQGLRLIYYSQIVNDFQKGDIAEGYSVSREKKESFPLTVTSAQKNPTAFYLCASSYARGEKLFFGSGTQLSVL.

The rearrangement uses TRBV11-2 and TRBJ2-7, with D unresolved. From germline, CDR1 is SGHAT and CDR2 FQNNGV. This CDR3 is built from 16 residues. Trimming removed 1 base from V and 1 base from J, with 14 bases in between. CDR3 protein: CASSLAPSGGSYEQYF. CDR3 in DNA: TGTGCCAGCAGCTTAGCGCCCTCCGGCGGTTCCTACGAGCAGTACTTC.

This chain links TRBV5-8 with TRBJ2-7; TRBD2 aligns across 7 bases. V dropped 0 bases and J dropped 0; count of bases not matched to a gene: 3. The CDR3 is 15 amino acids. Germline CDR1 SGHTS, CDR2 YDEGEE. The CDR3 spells CASSLGWGGSYEQYF. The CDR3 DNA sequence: TGTGCCAGCAGCTTGGGCTGGGGGGGCTCCTACGAGCAGTACTTC.

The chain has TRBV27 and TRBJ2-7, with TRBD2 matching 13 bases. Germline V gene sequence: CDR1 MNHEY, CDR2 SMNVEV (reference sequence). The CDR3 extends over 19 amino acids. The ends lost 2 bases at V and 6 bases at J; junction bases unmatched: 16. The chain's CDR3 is CASSLSPGLAGVRVREQYF. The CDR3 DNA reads TGTGCCAGCAGTTTAAGCCCCGGACTAGCGGGAGTAAGGGTGCGCGAGCAGTACTTC.

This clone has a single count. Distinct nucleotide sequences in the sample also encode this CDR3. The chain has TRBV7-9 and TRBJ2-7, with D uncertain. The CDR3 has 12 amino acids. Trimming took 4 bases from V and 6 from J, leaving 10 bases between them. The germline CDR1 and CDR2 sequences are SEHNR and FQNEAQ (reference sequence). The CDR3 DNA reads TGTGCCAGCAGCTCCTCGCGCGGCGAGCAGTACTTC. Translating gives CASSSSRGEQYF.

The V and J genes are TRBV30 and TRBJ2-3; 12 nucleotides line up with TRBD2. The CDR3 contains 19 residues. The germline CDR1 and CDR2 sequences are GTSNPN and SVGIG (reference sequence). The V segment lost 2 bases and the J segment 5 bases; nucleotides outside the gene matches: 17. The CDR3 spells CAWSIRTSGIGSPRDTQYF. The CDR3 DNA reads TGTGCCTGGAGTATTCGGACTAGCGGGATAGGGTCCCCACGAGATACGCAGTATTTT.